The next 21 T cell receptor beta chains were all read from a single sample in a study of blood T cell repertoires in COVID-19. Libraries were prepared by immunoSEQ multiplex PCR; TCRdb keeps only in-frame clonotypes and omits some of them. The sample yields tens of thousands of clones, under 90% seen once. The sequenced material came from peripheral blood. Every receptor here comes from a woman aged 70-85 years with acute or convalescent COVID-19.

The chain joins TRBV6-6 to TRBJ2-3; the D gene is possibly TRBD2 (5 bases). Germline lookup yields CDR1 MNHNY and CDR2 SVGAGI (reference sequence). This CDR3 comprises 15 residues. V lost 0 bases and J lost 6, with 13 bases in between. The CDR3 protein is CASSYSMASWDTQYF. The CDR3 DNA follows: TGTGCCAGCAGTTACTCGATGGCTAGCTGGGATACGCAGTATTTT.

The gene calls are TRBV6-5 and TRBJ2-7; D unclear. Germline V lookup: CDR1 MNHEY, CDR2 SVGAGI. V was trimmed by 6 bases and J by 0 bases, leaving 9 bases between them. The CDR3 has 13 amino acids. CDR3 loop: CASSHRASYEQYV. Here the CDR3 DNA reads TGTGCCAGCAGCCACCGAGCCTCCTACGAGCAGTACGTC.

V is TRBV5-1 and J is TRBJ2-1; D not certain. Germline values: CDR1 SGHRS, CDR2 YFSETQ. The CDR3 has 14 residues. Deletions cut 0 bases from V and 7 bases from J, with 11 bases between. In DNA form, the CDR3 reads TGCGCCAGCAGCTTGGGGCAGATTGAAAATGAGCAGTTCTTC. Translated, it gives CASSLGQIENEQFF.

In this sample, this clone turned up once. The chain recombines TRBV19 with TRBJ2-1; TRBD1 matches 9 bases. CDR3 length equals 15 residues. Germline-derived CDR1 and CDR2 are LNHDA and SQIVND (reference sequence). The trim removed 1 base at V and 9 bases at J, leaving 7 bases unmatched. This CDR3 is CASSIGRTGVVEQFF. In nucleotides, the CDR3 is TGTGCCAGTAGTATAGGTAGGACAGGGGTAGTTGAGCAGTTCTTC.

This clone was counted between two and nine times. The rearrangement links TRBV9 to TRBJ2-7; a weak D match, TRBD1 (6 bases). The CDR3 totals 19 residues. Trimming took 0 bases from V and 4 from J, leaving 26 bases between them. The germline V gene has CDR1 SGDLS and CDR2 YYNGEE. The CDR3 DNA reads as TGTGCCAGCAGCGTAGACGGCAGGGGTACCCTAACTAATGGGTACGAGCAGTACGTC. Amino acids: CASSVDGRGTLTNGYEQYV.

V is TRBV19 and J is TRBJ1-2; D is uncertain. With 10 bases removed from V and 7 bases from J, the gap between germline ends came to 16 bases. CDR3 size: 12 residues. The germline V gene has CDR1 LNHDA and CDR2 SQIVND (reference sequence). The CDR3 DNA is TGTGCCACCCCACAGAGGACTGGTGGCTACACCTTC. Amino acid sequence: CATPQRTGGYTF.

The chain uses TRBV2 and TRBJ1-6, with TRBD1 matching over 7 bases. V lost 8 bases, J lost 6 bases, and 4 bases stayed unmatched. Per the germline V gene, CDR1 is SNHLY and CDR2 is FYNNEI. The CDR3 runs to 13 residues. CDR3 nucleotides: TGTGCCAGCGTTCGGGACAGTAATTCACCCCTCCACTTT. Encoded protein: CASVRDSNSPLHF.

The J gene is TRBJ1-1, the V gene TRBV10-3, with 11 bases matching TRBD1. CDR1 ENHRY and CDR2 SYGVKD come from the germline V gene. V trimming: 6 bases; J trimming: 2 bases; junction bases outside the gene matches: 2. The CDR3 runs 14 residues. This chain's CDR3 is CAIRGTGGNTEAFF. The CDR3 coding sequence is TGTGCCATCAGGGGGACAGGGGGTAACACTGAAGCTTTCTTT.

The CDR3 DNA is TGTGCCAGCAGTGAATTTACAGGGGGCTCGAAAAACATTCAGTACTTC. This translates into CASSEFTGGSKNIQYF. The rearrangement uses TRBV6-1 and TRBJ2-4; 9 bases fit TRBD1. Germline V lookup: CDR1 MNHNS, CDR2 SASEGT. CDR3 length equals 16 residues. J was trimmed by 4 bases and V by 2 bases; bases with no gene match: 6.

This clone was found once. This chain connects TRBV2 to TRBJ2-5, with no clear D. V was cut by 5 bases and J by 2 bases, with 6 bases left in between. The CDR3 extends over 12 amino acids. CDR1 and CDR2 (germline): SNHLY, FYNNEI. DNA of the CDR3: TGTGCCAGCAGTTTGAGGCAAGAGACCCAGTACTTC. Its protein is CASSLRQETQYF. The complete variable domain, with remaining parts taken from reference TRBV2 and TRBJ2-5, reads EPEVTQTPSHQVTQMGQEVILRCVPISNHLYFYWYRQILGQKVEFLVSFYNNEISEKSEIFDDQFSVERPDGSNFTLKIRSTKLEDSAMYFCASSLRQETQYFGPGTRLLVL.

This chain connects TRBV5-5 to TRBJ2-2; 8 nucleotides match TRBD2. The V segment lost 0 bases and the J segment 1 base; nucleotides outside the gene matches: 2. The germline V gene has CDR1 SGHKS and CDR2 YYEKEE (reference sequence). The CDR3 totals 16 residues. CDR3 in amino acids: CASSLEAGGNTGELFF. CDR3 DNA: TGTGCCAGCAGCTTGGAGGCGGGGGGGAACACCGGGGAGCTGTTTTTT.

V gene TRBV28 combines with J gene TRBJ1-5; 7 positions agree with TRBD1. The ends lost 5 bases at V and 4 bases at J; junction bases unmatched: 5. Looked up from germline, CDR1 is MDHEN and CDR2 is SYDVKM. The CDR3 covers 14 residues. The CDR3 protein is CASSRDSLNQPQHF. CDR3 coding DNA: TGTGCCAGCAGTCGGGACAGCTTAAATCAGCCCCAGCATTTT.

The chain couples TRBV14 to TRBJ2-3, with 14 bases aligning to TRBD2. This CDR3 is built from 19 residues. Per germline, CDR1 SGHDN and CDR2 FVKESK. Unmatched junction bases numbered 7, after V lost 0 bases and J lost 2 bases. As DNA, the CDR3 is TGTGCCAGCAGCCAAGAGGTGCGACTAGCGGGGGGGTACACAGATACGCAGTATTTT. It translates to CASSQEVRLAGGYTDTQYF.

The gene calls are TRBV5-1 and TRBJ1-1, with 7 positions matching TRBD1. The germline V gene encodes CDR1 SGHRS and CDR2 YFSETQ. Trimming took 0 bases from V and 5 from J; bases not matched to a gene: 10. The CDR3 contains 16 residues. CDR3 loop: CASSLGVGGSSTEAFF. DNA of the CDR3: TGCGCCAGCAGCTTGGGTGTAGGGGGCTCTTCGACTGAAGCTTTCTTT.

The V call is TRBV9, the J call TRBJ2-3; D is possibly TRBD2 (6 bases). With 3 bases removed from V and 1 base from J, the gap between germline ends came to 15 bases. The CDR3 covers 16 residues. The germline V gene encodes CDR1 SGDLS and CDR2 YYNGEE. The CDR3 protein is CASSDGRDFGTDTQYF. The CDR3 nucleotides read TGTGCCAGCAGCGACGGCCGGGACTTTGGCACAGATACGCAGTATTTT.

This clone came up once. The chain's CDR3 is CASSLRDRGMNTEAFF. CDR3 DNA sequence: TGCGCCAGCAGCCTCCGGGACAGGGGAATGAACACTGAAGCTTTCTTT. The V call is TRBV5-1, the J call TRBJ1-1; 10 bases map to TRBD1. CDR1 and CDR2 from the germline V gene are SGHRS and YFSETQ. This CDR3 is built from 16 residues. Losses at the gene ends were 4 bases for V and 0 bases for J; bases not matched to a gene: 6. Supplemented by reference TRBV5-1 and TRBJ1-1, the full variable domain reads KAGVTQTPRYLIKTRGQQVTLSCSPISGHRSVSWYQQTPGQGLQFLFEYFSETQRNKGNFPGRFSGRQFSNSRSEMNVSTLELGDSALYLCASSLRDRGMNTEAFFGQGTRLTVV.

The chain recombines TRBV19 with TRBJ1-4, with TRBD1 matching over 9 bases. Trimming took 2 bases from V and 3 from J; bases not matched to a gene: 4. CDR3 length: 16 residues. Per germline, CDR1 LNHDA and CDR2 SQIVND (reference sequence). CDR3 DNA: TGTGCCAGTAGTATAACGAGGACAGGGGCTAATGAAAAACTGTTTTTT. It specifies CASSITRTGANEKLFF.

CDR3 residues: CASSPGGRGTAGNTIYF. For the CDR3, the DNA is TGTGCCAGCTCACCTGGAGGACGCGGGACAGCTGGAAACACCATATATTTT. The genes are TRBV18 and TRBJ1-3, with 7 bases lining up with TRBD1. V shed 3 bases and J 2 bases; nucleotides not matched to a gene: 10. This CDR3 contains 17 residues. Germline V gene data show CDR1 as KGHSH and CDR2 as LQKENI.

V is TRBV10-3 and J is TRBJ2-7; 8 bases line up with TRBD1. Germline-derived CDR1 and CDR2 are ENHRY and SYGVKD. With V trimmed by 4 bases and J by 4 bases, 0 bases remained unmatched. The CDR3 is 12 amino acids. In DNA, the CDR3 is TGTGCCATCAGTGGACAGGGGTACGAGCAGTACGTC. It specifies CAISGQGYEQYV.

This clone was detected once. The chain recombines TRBV7-6 with TRBJ2-5; possibly TRBD1 for D (5 bases). With 3 bases removed from V and 5 bases from J, the gap between germline ends came to 10 bases. The germline V gene encodes CDR1 SGHVS and CDR2 FNYEAQ. The CDR3 extends over 13 amino acids. CDR3 DNA sequence: TGTGCCAGCAGCTTTCAGGGTGGGGAGACCCAGTACTTC. Encoded protein: CASSFQGGETQYF.

The V and J genes are TRBV18 and TRBJ2-7; 8 nucleotides align to TRBD1. This CDR3 has 13 residues. J gave up 5 bases and V 3 bases, and 3 bases lay outside the gene matches. Looked up from germline, CDR1 is KGHSH and CDR2 is LQKENI. The CDR3 loop is CASSPDRANEQYV. As DNA, the CDR3 is TGTGCCAGCTCACCGGACAGGGCTAACGAGCAGTACGTC.